Each of the 18 T cell receptor beta chains below was sequenced from the same sample in a study of shared clonotypes between healthy human individuals. The protocol was immunoSEQ multiplex PCR, while the TCRdb copy is restricted to in-frame clones and leaves out a portion. The sample has roughly 1,500,000 clones, approximately 98.5% seen once; the top ten hold about 0.35%. Sequenced material: naive CD4+ T cells sorted from blood. Subset given: CD45RA+ positively selected. These receptor sequences come from a man aged 25-45 years in good health.

The rearrangement joins TRBV7-9 to TRBJ1-5; the match to TRBD1 covers 7 bases. The germline V gene has CDR1 SEHNR and CDR2 FQNEAQ (reference sequence). This CDR3 comprises 17 residues. The V gene end was trimmed by 2 bases and the J gene end by 3 bases; junction bases not matched to a gene: 10. The CDR3 DNA reads as TGTGCCAGCAGCTTATCGGGTGGGGAGGGGGCCAATCAGCCCCAGCATTTT. Residues: CASSLSGGEGANQPQHF. The whole variable domain, remainder taken from reference TRBV7-9 and TRBJ1-5, is DTGVSQNPRHKITKRGQNVTFRCDPISEHNRLYWYRQTLGQGPEFLTYFQNEAQLEKSRLLSDRFSAERPKGSFSTLEIQRTEQGDSAMYLCASSLSGGEGANQPQHFGDGTRLSIL.

V and J are TRBV5-6 and TRBJ1-2, with 10 bases fitting TRBD1. Germline V gene sequence: CDR1 SGHDT, CDR2 YYEEEE. The CDR3 runs 14 residues. Trimming removed 0 bases from V and 6 bases from J; junction bases left unmatched: 2. The CDR3 reads CASSLVGTGDGYTF. As DNA, the CDR3 is TGTGCCAGCAGCTTGGTTGGGACAGGGGATGGCTACACCTTC.

V gene TRBV28 combines with J gene TRBJ1-2; possibly TRBD1 for D (5 bases). The V and J ends lost 8 bases and 4 bases respectively, with 14 bases between them. Germline V gene data show CDR1 as MDHEN and CDR2 as SYDVKM. CDR3 length: 13 amino acids. The CDR3 reads CASLVGGSYGYTF. Here the CDR3 DNA reads TGTGCCAGCCTAGTTGGGGGAAGCTATGGCTACACCTTC.

This clone was seen a single time. V and J are TRBV5-1 and TRBJ2-2; TRBD2 matches at 9 bases. The CDR3 has 16 residues. Trimming cost V 3 bases and J 0 bases; bases outside gene matches: 3. The germline V gene has CDR1 SGHRS and CDR2 YFSETQ. The CDR3 sequence is CASSWLAGANTGELFF. The CDR3, as DNA: TGCGCCAGCAGCTGGTTAGCGGGAGCGAACACCGGGGAGCTGTTTTTT.

The chain joins TRBV11-2 to TRBJ2-7; D gene ambiguous. Germline V CDR1 and CDR2: SGHAT, FQNNGV. CDR3 length: 13 amino acids. The V gene lost 0 bases and the J gene lost 7 bases, with 10 bases spanning the gap. In DNA form, the CDR3 reads TGTGCCAGCAGCTTAGAGGGTTTAACAGAGCAGTACTTC. Translating gives CASSLEGLTEQYF. Together with reference TRBV11-2 and TRBJ2-7, the CDR3 gives the full variable domain: EAGVAQSPRYKIIEKRQSVAFWCNPISGHATLYWYQQILGQGPKLLIQFQNNGVVDDSQLPKDRFSAERLKGVDSTLKIQPAKLEDSAVYLCASSLEGLTEQYFGPGTRLTVT.

The J gene is TRBJ2-5, the V gene TRBV7-3; D unresolved. CDR3 size: 16 residues. CDR1 is SGHTA, CDR2 FQGTGA, per germline. With 5 bases removed from V and 2 bases from J, the gap between germline ends came to 18 bases. The CDR3 spells CASSLGRRPPQETQYF. CDR3 in DNA: TGTGCCAGCAGCCTCGGACGGCGCCCACCACAAGAGACCCAGTACTTC.

The chain uses TRBV19 and TRBJ2-7; D not resolved. The V gene lost 5 bases and the J gene lost 0 bases, with 14 bases spanning the gap. CDR1 LNHDA and CDR2 SQIVND come from the germline V gene (reference sequence). The CDR3 covers 15 residues. The CDR3 region has the DNA TGTGCCAGTAGTTCGCGACACGTGAGCTCCTACGAGCAGTACTTC. Its protein product is CASSSRHVSSYEQYF.

J is TRBJ2-3 and V is TRBV5-1, with 7 bases lining up with TRBD2. CDR3 length: 16 residues. Germline CDR1 and CDR2: SGHRS and YFSETQ. J was trimmed by 0 bases and V by 7 bases; bases with no gene match: 11. The CDR3 nucleotides read TGCGCCAGCGGGGCGGGAGTTTCCTCTAGCACAGATACGCAGTATTTT. Translating gives CASGAGVSSSTDTQYF.

The chain uses TRBV6-5 and TRBJ2-7; D may correspond to TRBD1 or TRBD2 (6 bases each). The CDR3 is made up of 14 amino acids. Germline lookup yields CDR1 MNHEY and CDR2 SVGAGI. V lost 1 base and J 7 bases, leaving 14 bases between the germline ends. The CDR3 region is CASSYLRGVGEQYF. CDR3 bases: TGTGCCAGCAGTTACTTGAGGGGGGTGGGGGAGCAGTACTTC.

The chain has TRBV9 and TRBJ1-1; D is unresolved. Trimming removed 4 bases from V and 2 bases from J, with 12 bases in between. The CDR3 consists of 14 residues. Germline loops: CDR1 SGDLS, CDR2 YYNGEE. The CDR3 sequence is CASSPRISNTEAFF. CDR3 DNA sequence: TGTGCCAGCAGCCCCAGGATTTCAAACACTGAAGCTTTCTTT.

This chain links TRBV2 with TRBJ1-3, with no clear D. Germline V gene data show CDR1 as SNHLY and CDR2 as FYNNEI. V lost 5 bases and J 0 bases, leaving 14 bases between the germline ends. The CDR3 is made up of 16 amino acids. The CDR3 nucleotides are TGTGCCAGCAGTCCACATTTCGGGATCTCTGGAAACACCATATATTTT. It specifies CASSPHFGISGNTIYF.

As to this clone: Because the CDR3 is missing its conserved closing phenylalanine or tryptophan, this is likely a read error. No DNA is shown, since the ends of the CDR3 on it are uncertain; the CDR3 is the one TCRdb lists. The chain carries TRBV28 and TRBJ2-7; the table's D call, TRBD2, was not checked against the DNA. Both ends counted, the CDR3 spans 12 residues. Germline values: CDR1 MDHEN, CDR2 SYDVKM. This chain's CDR3 is CASSSSLVSLES.

CDR3 loop: CASSRTGQGKQYF. Written as DNA, the CDR3 is TGTGCCAGCAGCCGAACGGGACAGGGGAAGCAGTACTTC. The J gene is TRBJ2-7, the V gene TRBV7-9; 10 positions match TRBD1. V was pared by 5 bases and J by 8 bases, with 6 bases of the junction left unmatched. From germline, CDR1 is SEHNR and CDR2 FQNEAQ (reference sequence). This CDR3 spans 13 amino acids.

The chain links TRBV6-4 to TRBJ1-2, with D hard to call. This CDR3 contains 14 residues. The V and J ends lost 3 bases and 2 bases respectively, with 10 bases between them. Germline V gene sequence: CDR1 MRHNA, CDR2 SNTAGT. The CDR3, as DNA: TGTGCCAGCAGTGAATCTGGGCAGAACTATGGCTACACCTTC. Translated, it gives CASSESGQNYGYTF.

This chain links TRBV6-6 with TRBJ2-1; D might be TRBD1 or TRBD2, each matching 5 bases. CDR3 size: 16 residues. Per the germline V gene, CDR1 is MNHNY and CDR2 is SVGAGI (reference sequence). V was cut by 4 bases and J by 1 base, with 14 bases left in between. CDR3 amino acids: CASSSQGGGSYNEQFF. Written as DNA, the CDR3 is TGTGCCAGCAGTTCCCAGGGTGGAGGTTCCTACAATGAGCAGTTCTTC.

The chain couples TRBV18 to TRBJ1-2; D not resolved. Trimming pared 6 bases from V and 3 bases from J, leaving 17 bases between. This CDR3 comprises 15 residues. Germline CDR1 is KGHSH and CDR2 is LQKENI. CDR3 DNA: TGTGCCAGCTCCCCTGGACCTTTTCGGGACTATGGCTACACCTTC. As protein: CASSPGPFRDYGYTF. Filled out from reference TRBV18 and TRBJ1-2, the complete variable domain reads NAGVMQNPRHLVRRRGQEARLRCSPMKGHSHVYWYRQLPEEGLKFMVYLQKENIIDESGMPKERFSAEFPKEGPSILRIQQVVRGDSAAYFCASSPGPFRDYGYTFGSGTRLTVV.

This clone was seen just once. The same CDR3 can be traced to other DNA sequences in this sample. The chain combines TRBV7-9 with TRBJ2-5, with TRBD1 matching over 10 bases. From germline, CDR1 is SEHNR and CDR2 FQNEAQ (reference sequence). This CDR3 is 14 amino acids long. V dropped 3 bases and J dropped 5; count of bases not matched to a gene: 3. CDR3 in amino acids: CASSLGQGWETQYF. In nucleotides, the CDR3 is TGTGCCAGCAGCTTGGGACAGGGGTGGGAGACCCAGTACTTC.

The chain is built from TRBV9 and TRBJ1-2; 9 bases fit TRBD1. This CDR3 is built from 17 residues. The V and J ends lost 4 bases and 4 bases, in that order; junction bases with no gene match: 14. Germline V gene sequence: CDR1 SGDLS, CDR2 YYNGEE. CDR3 in DNA: TGTGCCAGCAGCAAGGAGGGACAGGGAGGTCCGGGCTATGGCTACACCTTC. Amino acids: CASSKEGQGGPGYGYTF.